This T cell receptor beta chain stems from a study of T cell responses to AZD1222 COVID-19 vaccine. The repertoire was sequenced with immunoSEQ multiplex PCR; TCRdb's copy has only in-frame clones and lacks some. The table includes over 55,000 clones, about three quarters detected once. The CDR3 length is 13 residues. Trimming cost V 2 bases and J 3 bases; bases outside gene matches: 3. The germline V gene has CDR1 GTSNPN and CDR2 SVGIG (reference sequence). V is TRBV30 and J is TRBJ2-7; TRBD2 matches 8 bases. The clonotype originates from an adult who received the AZD1222 COVID-19 vaccine. The specimen was peripheral blood, collected 28 days after the second AZD1222 dose. DNA for the CDR3: TGTGCCTGGAGTTTCGGGACTAGCTACGAGCAGTACTTC. As protein: CAWSFGTSYEQYF.